Detailed here is one T cell receptor (beta chain). Its antigen is currently unknown. The record originates from a study of long-term antiretroviral therapy in people with HIV. As for the study in general: The oldest samples precede the 2015 immediate-ART recommendation by about a decade. Findings of the study overall: Blood specimens, gathered between about 2003 and 2018, were possibly obtained under older ART regimens.

The CDR3 totals 15 residues. Trimming removed 2 bases from V and 3 bases from J, with 17 bases in between. Germline loops: CDR1 SQVTM, CDR2 ANQGSEA. They ran version v3.0 of the immunoSEQ assay at survey level. Clones were read by immunoSEQ multiplex PCR, and TCRdb kept only the in-frame ones, dropping some. This repertoire shows about 23,000 clones, around nine tenths found once; its top ten account for approximately 6.4%. This TCR was recovered from a man aged 55 to 70 with HIV. The chain is built from TRBV29-1 and TRBJ2-7, with D tentatively TRBD1 (6 bases). The sequenced sample was unsorted PBMCs, obtained 0.6 years after starting antiretroviral therapy. This CDR3 is CSVEYPGDLLYEQYF. CDR3 DNA: TGCAGCGTTGAATACCCAGGGGACCTACTCTACGAGCAGTACTTC.